This T cell receptor (beta chain) stems from a study of beta chain features in type 1 diabetes. Study at large: The samples had 90 million to 130 million sorted cells examined in all. Study results and limitations: Possible PCR preference for shorter templates applied equally to patients and controls. cDNA-based reads could over-represent cells with high TCR expression. Comparison showed that naive, central memory and Treg TCRB repertoires appeared more similar among patients than among healthy donors.

Investigators reverse transcribed all isolated RNA, so they sequenced expressed TCRB transcripts. Sequencing used immunoSEQ multiplex PCR; TCRdb keeps in-frame clones, though not all of them. This table holds fewer than 250,000 clones, 68% found once. On this clone: Its antigen remains unidentified.

This CDR3 comprises 16 residues. Trimming removed 1 base from V and 4 bases from J; junction bases left unmatched: 9. CDR1 is GTSNPN, CDR2 SVGIG, per germline (reference sequence). The receptor comes from a man aged 25-45 years in good health. The chain carries TRBV30 and TRBJ2-2, with TRBD1 identical over 7 bases. Sequencing input: naive CD4+ T cells from blood. CDR3 bases: TGTGCCTGGAGTGGCGTATACAGGGGTGGCACCGGGGAGCTGTTTTTT. It yields the protein CAWSGVYRGGTGELFF. Filled out from reference TRBV30 and TRBJ2-2, the complete variable domain reads SQTIHQWPATLVQPVGSPLSLECTVEGTSNPNLYWYRQAAGRGLQLLFYSVGIGQISSEVPQNLSASRPQDRQFILSSKKLLLSDSGFYLCAWSGVYRGGTGELFFGEGSRLTVL.